This entry lists 19 T cell receptor beta chains sequenced from one sample in a study of OX40 agonist ivuxolimab in advanced cancers. Libraries were constructed by the immunoSEQ multiplex PCR assay. TCRdb took this table from immuneACCESS and kept in-frame rearrangements with V and J called. Such tables lack part of the clones; where checked against another copy, unresolved V genes explain under half of the gap, and the rest is unexplained. The sample table lists about 49,000 clones, roughly 85% of them with a count of one. Jointly, the top ten make up about a fifth of the sample. Specimen: CD4+ or CD8+ T cells sorted from blood, collected in a trial of the OX40 agonist ivuxolimab. Receptor source: an adult with an advanced solid tumor such as melanoma, head and neck, liver or kidney cancer.

The V gene is TRBV7-8, the J gene TRBJ2-3; D gene unclear. This CDR3 has 15 amino acids. In germline, CDR1 is SGHVS, CDR2 FQNEAQ. V shed 2 bases and J shed 5 bases, with 14 bases lying between them. The CDR3 nucleotides are TGTGCCAGCAGCTTAATAGCTATAGGCATAGATACGCAGTATTTT. Protein sequence: CASSLIAIGIDTQYF.

This clone was observed a single time. The chain combines TRBV7-2 with TRBJ2-5, with D unclear. Germline V gene data show CDR1 as SGHTA and CDR2 as FQGNSA. V lost 6 bases, J lost 0 bases, and 11 bases lay in between. The CDR3 has 14 amino acids. Written as DNA, the CDR3 is TGTGCCAGCAGTTCTCCGGGCTACCAAGAGACCCAGTACTTC. Its translation is CASSSPGYQETQYF.

This rearrangement joins TRBV7-8 to TRBJ1-2; D uncertain. The germline gives CDR1 SGHVS, CDR2 FQNEAQ. This CDR3 is built from 14 residues. Trimming took 5 bases from V and 4 from J, leaving 14 bases between them. The CDR3 DNA reads TGTGCCAGCAGCCAACATACGGCCACCTATGGCTACACCTTC. As protein: CASSQHTATYGYTF. Complete variable domain (other parts from reference TRBV7-8 and TRBJ1-2): GAGVSQSPRYKVAKRGQDVALRCDPISGHVSLFWYQQALGQGPEFLTYFQNEAQLDKSGLPSDRFFAERPEGSVSTLKIQRTQQEDSAVYLCASSQHTATYGYTFGSGTRLTVV.

The V and J genes are TRBV11-2 and TRBJ2-1; D unresolved. Trimming shortened V by 1 base and J by 8 bases, and 15 bases separated the two germline ends. This CDR3 is built from 15 residues. Per germline, CDR1 SGHAT and CDR2 FQNNGV. CDR3 sequence: CASSLVTYYGHEQFF. The DNA for the CDR3 is TGTGCCAGCAGCTTAGTCACTTACTACGGCCATGAGCAGTTCTTC. Full variable domain (remainder filled in from reference TRBV11-2 and TRBJ2-1): EAGVAQSPRYKIIEKRQSVAFWCNPISGHATLYWYQQILGQGPKLLIQFQNNGVVDDSQLPKDRFSAERLKGVDSTLKIQPAKLEDSAVYLCASSLVTYYGHEQFFGPGTRLTVL.

This chain uses TRBV25-1 with TRBJ2-2, with TRBD1 as a possible D gene (6 bases). Trimming cost V 7 bases and J 2 bases, with 17 bases left between them. The germline V gene encodes CDR1 MGHDK and CDR2 SYGVNS. The CDR3 spans 16 residues. CDR3 in amino acids: CASMPLAGTNTGELFF. The CDR3 DNA reads TGTGCCAGCATGCCCCTTGCAGGGACAAACACCGGGGAGCTGTTTTTT.

The chain employs TRBV28 and TRBJ1-5, with 7 nucleotides matching TRBD1. The V gene end was trimmed by 6 bases and the J gene end by 6 bases; junction bases not matched to a gene: 14. The germline V gene has CDR1 MDHEN and CDR2 SYDVKM. The CDR3 is 16 amino acids. CDR3 sequence (DNA): TGTGCCAGCAGCCCACCGTGGACAGGCCCCAGTCAGCCCCAGCATTTT. It is translated as CASSPPWTGPSQPQHF.

The rearrangement links TRBV29-1 to TRBJ2-5; D possibly uses TRBD1 or TRBD2 (5 bases each). The CDR3 loop spans 11 amino acids. Germline V gene lookup returns CDR1 SQVTM and CDR2 ANQGSEA. Between the trimmed V and J ends, which lost 3 bases and 5 bases, there was a span of 7 bases. The CDR3 nucleotides read TGCAGCGTTGATGGGACGGAGACCCAGTACTTC. This sequence encodes CSVDGTETQYF.

The chain has TRBV12-5 and TRBJ2-7; 14 nucleotides align to TRBD2. The J segment lost 3 bases and the V segment lost 6 bases, leaving 7 bases of the junction unmatched. CDR1 is LGHNT and CDR2 is FRNRAP in the germline V gene. The CDR3 totals 16 residues. The CDR3 protein is CASGFPGLAGDYEQYF. The CDR3 DNA follows: TGTGCTAGTGGCTTCCCGGGACTAGCGGGGGACTACGAGCAGTACTTC.

CDR3: CASSYGVIEKLFF. The DNA for the CDR3 is TGTGCCAGCAGTTACGGGGTAATTGAAAAACTGTTTTTT. The chain recombines TRBV6-6 with TRBJ1-4; D remains ambiguous. The V and J ends lost 2 bases and 7 bases respectively, with 8 bases between them. This CDR3 region has 13 residues. Germline CDR1 and CDR2: MNHNY and SVGAGI (reference sequence).

The chain carries TRBV6-6 and TRBJ1-1; D remains unclear. This CDR3 is 12 amino acids long. The germline gives CDR1 MNHNY, CDR2 SVGAGI (reference sequence). V lost 10 bases to trimming and J lost 11 bases, with 20 bases between them. This CDR3 reads CATAVGLQRAFF. CDR3 nucleotides: TGTGCCACAGCTGTTGGACTCCAGAGGGCTTTCTTT.

This chain joins TRBV7-2 and TRBJ1-1; D not resolved. Deletions cut 5 bases from V and 1 base from J, with 8 bases between. Germline lookup yields CDR1 SGHTA and CDR2 FQGNSA. CDR3 size: 13 residues. CDR3 coding DNA: TGTGCCAGCAGCCTGACACAGAACACTGAAGCTTTCTTT. Amino acids: CASSLTQNTEAFF.

The rearrangement uses TRBV29-1 and TRBJ2-3; the D gene is possibly TRBD1 (6 bases). The CDR3 covers 14 residues. Trimming took 5 bases from V and 0 from J, leaving 12 bases between them. Germline values: CDR1 SQVTM, CDR2 ANQGSEA. The CDR3 nucleotides read TGCAGCGTTTGGACAGCTTCTAGCACAGATACGCAGTATTTT. Its protein is CSVWTASSTDTQYF.

The chain has TRBV27 and TRBJ1-2; 11 bases are a match to TRBD1. V shed 5 bases and J 6 bases; nucleotides not matched to a gene: 8. In germline, CDR1 is MNHEY, CDR2 SMNVEV (reference sequence). The CDR3 runs to 15 residues. The CDR3 loop is CASSPSGTGGNGYTF. CDR3 bases: TGTGCCAGCAGTCCCTCCGGGACAGGGGGGAATGGCTACACCTTC.

CDR3 bases: TGTGCCAGTAGTATTGGAGTCGGGAATGAGCAGTTCTTC. It encodes CASSIGVGNEQFF. The chain is built from TRBV19 and TRBJ2-1; D is undetermined. V was clipped by 3 bases and J by 7 bases, with 10 bases between them. In germline, CDR1 is LNHDA, CDR2 SQIVND (reference sequence). There are 13 residues in the CDR3.

The V gene is TRBV9, the J gene TRBJ1-2; D possibly corresponds to TRBD1 (6 bases). Trimming left V 4 bases short and J 8 bases short, with 27 bases between. Germline V gene lookup returns CDR1 SGDLS and CDR2 YYNGEE. The CDR3 spans 17 residues. For the CDR3, the DNA is TGTGCCAGCAGCCCCCGAGGGGGACACGGTCGTACAAGAGGCTACACCTTC. Its translation is CASSPRGGHGRTRGYTF.

The CDR3 spells CASSLSKLGIGELFF. Written as DNA, the CDR3 is TGTGCCAGCAGTTTATCTAAGTTGGGGATAGGGGAGCTGTTTTTT. The chain combines TRBV28 with TRBJ2-2, with unresolved D. The germline gives CDR1 MDHEN, CDR2 SYDVKM. Trimming left V 1 base short and J 8 bases short, with 14 bases between. The CDR3 has 15 amino acids.

This chain uses TRBV5-6 with TRBJ1-2, with D maybe TRBD1 (5 bases). The germline gives CDR1 SGHDT, CDR2 YYEEEE. V was shortened by 4 bases and J by 0 bases, with 25 bases between the two germline ends. The CDR3 length is 19 residues. CDR3 in DNA: TGTGCCAGCAGCCCACCGACAGACATCACGACTAGAGCTAACTATGGCTACACCTTC. It specifies CASSPPTDITTRANYGYTF.

The chain combines TRBV5-3 with TRBJ1-5, with TRBD1 matching 10 bases. TRBV5-3 is recorded as an ORF, its role being uncertain. V was pared by 4 bases and J by 6 bases, with 7 bases of the junction left unmatched. The CDR3 loop spans 15 amino acids. CDR3 DNA: TGTGCCAGAAGCCTGACAGGGGGCATGAGTCAGCCCCAGCATTTT. Amino acids: CARSLTGGMSQPQHF.

The chain joins TRBV7-8 to TRBJ1-6; tentative D call: TRBD1 (5 bases). Germline V gene lookup returns CDR1 SGHVS and CDR2 FQNEAQ. CDR3 size: 16 residues. V lost 5 bases to trimming and J lost 8 bases, with 19 bases between them. The CDR3 bases are TGTGCCAGCAGCCAAGAGATTGGGGGAAGGTATTCACCCCTCCACTTT. Amino acids: CASSQEIGGRYSPLHF.